This is a list of T cell receptor beta chains from one sample in a study of blood T cell repertoires in COVID-19. Some clones are missing from TCRdb's copy, which holds only in-frame ones; the method was immunoSEQ multiplex PCR. The table records some 26,000 clones, over 80% of them present only once. The sequencing input was peripheral blood. These receptors came from a man aged 70 or older with acute or convalescent COVID-19. CDR3s include the opening cysteine and the closing phenylalanine or tryptophan. Fields, in order: J gene, V gene, clone size, D gene, CDR3 DNA, CDR3 protein. D genes are given only for firm matches. Clone size appears in some rows only: once, few, many, or a class for an expanded clone.

>TRBJ2-7|TRBV11-2|.|TRBD1
TGTGCCAGCAGCCGACAGACAGGGGGGTACGAGCAGTACTTC
CASSRQTGGYEQYF
>TRBJ1-1|TRBV7-9|.|.
TGTGCCAGCAGCTCCCACGTGGGGGCGAACACTGAAGCTTTCTTT
CASSSHVGANTEAFF
>TRBJ1-5|TRBV15|.|.
TGTGCCACCAGCAGGGGACGGGGGGGTAGCGCTCAGCCCCAGCATTTT
CATSRGRGGSAQPQHF
>TRBJ1-5|TRBV27|.|TRBD1
TGTGCCAGCAATAGGTTTGGAAGGGGGCATAGCAATCAGCCCCAGCATTTT
CASNRFGRGHSNQPQHF
>TRBJ2-7|TRBV28|.|TRBD2
TGTGCCAGCAGTTTATACCTCTCGGGAGGGAGCTCCTACGAGCAGTACTTC
CASSLYLSGGSSYEQYF
>TRBJ2-2|TRBV28|.|TRBD2
TGTGCCAGCACGCCGGGAGGGACCGGGGAGCTGTTTTTT
CASTPGGTGELFF
>TRBJ2-2|TRBV7-3|few|TRBD2
TGTGCCAGCAGCCGGGGACTAGCGGGAGGTACCGGGGAGCTGTTTTTT
CASSRGLAGGTGELFF
>TRBJ2-2|TRBV4-1|.|TRBD2
TGCGCCAGCAGCCAAGATAACGAGGGAGGGGTCCCCGGGGAGCTGTTTTTT
CASSQDNEGGVPGELFF
>TRBJ2-3|TRBV11-2|.|.
TGTGCCAGCAGCTCCGGAGGCAGCTTAGATACGCAGTATTTT
CASSSGGSLDTQYF
>TRBJ1-4|TRBV27|.|.
TGTGCCAGCAGTCCACAGCCGGTAATGGGTGAAAAACTGTTTTTT
CASSPQPVMGEKLFF
>TRBJ2-5|TRBV10-1|.|.
TGCGCCAGCAGTGAGTCGAGGCCAGGGCAGGAGACCCAGTACTTC
CASSESRPGQETQYF
>TRBJ2-5|TRBV6-5|.|TRBD2
TGTGCCAGCATCCTAGCGGGAGGGCTTGAGACCCAGTACTTC
CASILAGGLETQYF
>TRBJ1-2|TRBV18|.|.
TGTGCCAGCTCACCAGGGGAGGACGGCTACACCTTC
CASSPGEDGYTF
>TRBJ2-3|TRBV4-3|.|.
TGCGCCAGCAGCCAAGAGGGGGGGCCAGGAGGTACGCAGTATTTT
CASSQEGGPGGTQYF
>TRBJ2-4|TRBV5-1|.|TRBD2
TGCGCCAGCAGCTTAGGACTAGCAGACGGAGGGGGGAACATTCAGTACTTC
CASSLGLADGGGNIQYF
>TRBJ1-4|TRBV10-3|.|.
TGTGCCATCAGTCAGGGCGGAGGGGAAAAACTGTTTTTT
CAISQGGGEKLFF
>TRBJ1-1|TRBV7-9|few|TRBD1
TGTGCCAGCAGCTTTAAGGACAGGGTCGGGACTGAAGCTTTCTTT
CASSFKDRVGTEAFF
>TRBJ2-5|TRBV7-2|.|.
TGTGCCAGCGGACGGGCTGTGGGGGGAGAGACCCAGTACTTC
CASGRAVGGETQYF
>TRBJ2-1|TRBV18|once|TRBD1
TGTGCCAGCTCATCAACCGGGACAGACAACTACAATGAGCAGTTCTTC
CASSSTGTDNYNEQFF
>TRBJ2-3|TRBV15|.|TRBD2
TGTGCCACCAGCCCCGGACTAGCGGGGAGCACAGATACGCAGTATTTT
CATSPGLAGSTDTQYF
>TRBJ1-3|TRBV10-3|.|.
TGTGCCATCAGTGAGCCCACGAGGAAAACCTCTGGAAACACCATATATTTT
CAISEPTRKTSGNTIYF
>TRBJ1-3|TRBV5-1|few|.
TGCGCCAGCAGCTCGGGACTGTGGAACACCATATATTTT
CASSSGLWNTIYF
>TRBJ2-1|TRBV7-8|.|TRBD2
TGTGCCAGCAGCTTACAGGCGGGAGCCTACAATGAGCAGTTCTTC
CASSLQAGAYNEQFF
>TRBJ2-3|TRBV7-2|.|.
TGTGCCAGCAGCCTCGGACTGCGCACAGATACGCAGTATTTT
CASSLGLRTDTQYF
>TRBJ1-1|TRBV5-7|.|.
TGTGCCAGCAGCGCGGGATACCCTAACACTGAAGCTTTCTTT
CASSAGYPNTEAFF
>TRBJ1-1|TRBV5-8|.|.
TGTGCCAGCAGCCTACTAAGGGGAGCTTTCTTT
CASSLLRGAFF
>TRBJ2-7|TRBV5-4|.|TRBD2
TGTGCCAGCAGCTCGGGACTAGCGGACCACTACGAGCAGTACTTC
CASSSGLADHYEQYF
>TRBJ1-1|TRBV19|.|TRBD1
TGTGCCAGTAGTCCCCCGACAGGGCTTGGGGTTACTGAAGCTTTCTTT
CASSPPTGLGVTEAFF
>TRBJ2-5|TRBV11-2|once|TRBD1
TGTGCCAGCAGCATGACAGGGGGCTGGGAGACCCAGTACTTC
CASSMTGGWETQYF
>TRBJ1-4|TRBV13|.|.
TGTGCCAGCAGCTCCCCCCGTGACAGCGAAAAACTGTTTTTT
CASSSPRDSEKLFF
>TRBJ1-1|TRBV7-2|.|.
TGTGCCAGCAGCTTAGAACTGGGAGTTATGGGCACTGAAGCTTTCTTT
CASSLELGVMGTEAFF
>TRBJ2-7|TRBV7-2|.|.
TGTGCCAGTGGATCTAGCGTCCGATACTACGAGCAGTACTTC
CASGSSVRYYEQYF
>TRBJ2-7|TRBV4-2|.|TRBD1
TGTGCCAGCAGCCAAGATCAACAGGGGGGTAAGCAGTACTTC
CASSQDQQGGKQYF
>TRBJ2-7|TRBV11-2|.|TRBD1
TGTGCCAGCAGCTTTGTGGCAGGGGGCTCCTACGAGCAGTACTTC
CASSFVAGGSYEQYF
>TRBJ2-6|TRBV6-5|.|.
TGTGCCAGCAGGATCACTGGCTCTGGGGCCAACGTCCTGACTTTC
CASRITGSGANVLTF
>TRBJ2-2|TRBV2|.|TRBD1
TGTGCCAGCCGATGGACAGGGGGCGGCGGGGAGCTGTTTTTT
CASRWTGGGGELFF
>TRBJ2-1|TRBV9|.|TRBD2
TGTGCCAGCAGCGCAGAGGGGACTAGCGGAGCCATGAGCTCCTACAATGAGCAGTTCTTC
CASSAEGTSGAMSSYNEQFF
>TRBJ1-6|TRBV6-5|.|.
TGTGCCAGCAGACAGAACGTCCCCCTCCACTTT
CASRQNVPLHF
>TRBJ2-4|TRBV19|medium-sized|TRBD1
TGTGCCAGTAGTATAGGCACAGGGGGCCTCAAAAACATTCAGTACTTC
CASSIGTGGLKNIQYF
>TRBJ1-6|TRBV6-5|.|TRBD1
TGTGCCAGCAAGAAGGGGGCGCCCTATAATTCACCCCTCCACTTT
CASKKGAPYNSPLHF
>TRBJ1-5|TRBV4-1|once|TRBD1
TGCGCCAGCAGCCAAGAGAGGACAGGGGGCAGTCAGCCCCAGCATTTT
CASSQERTGGSQPQHF
>TRBJ2-7|TRBV11-2|.|.
TGTGCCAGCAGCTTGGGAGCGACACCCTCCTACGAGCAGTACTTC
CASSLGATPSYEQYF
>TRBJ2-1|TRBV5-8|once|.
TGTGCCAGCAGCTTCCTTCCCCAACCGTCGGACAATGAGCAGTTCTTC
CASSFLPQPSDNEQFF
>TRBJ1-4|TRBV4-3|.|.
TGCGCCAGCAGCCGGGACATCGACACCGCAACTAATGAAAAACTGTTTTTT
CASSRDIDTATNEKLFF
>TRBJ2-7|TRBV9|.|.
TGTGCCAGCAGCGTAGGCCCAGGGAACGAGCAGTACTTC
CASSVGPGNEQYF
>TRBJ1-2|TRBV7-9|.|.
TGTGCCAGCAGCTTAGACGGCCGGGGTAGCTACACCTTC
CASSLDGRGSYTF
>TRBJ2-2|TRBV6-5|.|TRBD1
TGTGCCAGCAGGAGGACAGGGGCCGGGGAGCTGTTTTTT
CASRRTGAGELFF
>TRBJ1-6|TRBV5-5|.|.
TGTGCCAGCAGCAGAGACAGGCCCGCTTCTAATTCACCCCTCCACTTT
CASSRDRPASNSPLHF
>TRBJ1-6|TRBV3-1/TRBV3-2|.|.
TGTGCCAGCAGCCAAGCTGGACCGGGGGGGGCCCTCCACTTT
CASSQAGPGGALHF
>TRBJ1-1|TRBV7-8|.|.
TGTGCCAGCAGCTTAGGCCTCCCGGGGGACACTGAAGCTTTCTTT
CASSLGLPGDTEAFF
>TRBJ2-2|TRBV18|.|.
TGTGCCAGCTCACCCACGGGGGGCCGGGTCGCCGGGGAGCTGTTTTTT
CASSPTGGRVAGELFF
>TRBJ2-1|TRBV29-1|once|.
TGCAGCGTCAACAGGGTCCCCTACAATGAGCAGTTCTTC
CSVNRVPYNEQFF
>TRBJ2-1|TRBV5-6|.|.
TGTGCCAGCAGCTGGACCCGCGGGGAGCAGTTCTTC
CASSWTRGEQFF
>TRBJ1-1|TRBV28|.|.
TGTGCCAGCAGTTTGGGAGGGGGGAACACTGAAGCTTTCTTT
CASSLGGGNTEAFF
>TRBJ1-5|TRBV4-2|.|.
TGTGCCAGCAGCAAAGAAGAGAATCAGCCCCAGCATTTT
CASSKEENQPQHF
>TRBJ1-5|TRBV9|once|.
TGTGCCAGCAGCGTTACAGGTGAGGGCAATCAGCCCCAGCATTTT
CASSVTGEGNQPQHF
>TRBJ1-5|TRBV12-3/TRBV12-4|.|TRBD1
TGTGCCAGCAGGGTCGGGACAGTTCTGACCCAGCATTTT
CASRVGTVLTQHF
>TRBJ1-1|TRBV12-3/TRBV12-4|.|.
TGTGCCAGCACGTTCGGGAGGACTGAAGCTTTCTTT
CASTFGRTEAFF
>TRBJ1-5|TRBV4-1|.|TRBD1
TGCGCCAGCAGCCCAAAAGGACAGGGCAGCAATCAGCCCCAGCATTTT
CASSPKGQGSNQPQHF
>TRBJ2-5|TRBV6-1|.|.
TGTGCCAGCAGTGAAGATGACAGTGGTCAAGAGACCCAGTACTTC
CASSEDDSGQETQYF